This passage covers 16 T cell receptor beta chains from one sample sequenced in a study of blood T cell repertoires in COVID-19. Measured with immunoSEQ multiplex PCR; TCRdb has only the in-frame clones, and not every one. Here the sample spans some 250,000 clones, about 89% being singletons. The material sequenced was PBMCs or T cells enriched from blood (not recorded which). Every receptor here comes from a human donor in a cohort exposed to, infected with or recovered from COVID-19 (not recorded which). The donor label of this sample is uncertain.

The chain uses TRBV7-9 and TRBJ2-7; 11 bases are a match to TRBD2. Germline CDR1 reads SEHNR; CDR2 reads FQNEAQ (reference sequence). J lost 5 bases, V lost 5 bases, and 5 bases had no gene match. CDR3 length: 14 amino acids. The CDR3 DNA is TGTGCCAGCAGCCCCCGACTAGCGGGGAACGAGCAGTACTTC. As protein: CASSPRLAGNEQYF.

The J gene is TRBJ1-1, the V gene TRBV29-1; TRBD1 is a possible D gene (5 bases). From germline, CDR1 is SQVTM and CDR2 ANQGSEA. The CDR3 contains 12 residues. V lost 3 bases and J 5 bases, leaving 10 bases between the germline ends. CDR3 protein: CSVDLGGTEAFF. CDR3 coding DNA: TGCAGCGTTGATTTGGGGGGAACTGAAGCTTTCTTT.

CDR3 residues: CASSDDRGYEKLFF. The DNA for the CDR3 is TGTGCCAGCAGTGACGACAGGGGGTACGAAAAACTGTTTTTT. The rearrangement uses TRBV2 and TRBJ1-4; 9 bases map to TRBD1. J lost 8 bases, V lost 3 bases, and 4 bases had no gene match. This CDR3 region has 14 residues. Germline V gives CDR1 SNHLY, CDR2 FYNNEI.

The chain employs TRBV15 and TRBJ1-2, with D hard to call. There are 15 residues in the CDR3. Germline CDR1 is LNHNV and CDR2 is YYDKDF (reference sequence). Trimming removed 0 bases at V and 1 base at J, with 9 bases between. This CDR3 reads CATSRDRGLNYGYTF. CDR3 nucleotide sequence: TGTGCCACCAGCAGAGATCGCGGTCTTAACTATGGCTACACCTTC.

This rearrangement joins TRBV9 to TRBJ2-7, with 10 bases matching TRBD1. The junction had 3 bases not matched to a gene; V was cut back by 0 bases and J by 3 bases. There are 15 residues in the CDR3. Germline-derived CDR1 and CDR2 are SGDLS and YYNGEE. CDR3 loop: CASSVGGQGSYEQYF. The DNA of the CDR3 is TGTGCCAGCAGCGTAGGGGGACAGGGGAGCTACGAGCAGTACTTC.

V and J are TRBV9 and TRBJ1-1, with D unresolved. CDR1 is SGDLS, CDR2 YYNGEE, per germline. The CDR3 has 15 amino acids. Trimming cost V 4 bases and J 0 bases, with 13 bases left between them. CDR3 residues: CASSPTAYMNTEAFF. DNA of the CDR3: TGTGCCAGCAGCCCCACAGCATACATGAACACTGAAGCTTTCTTT.

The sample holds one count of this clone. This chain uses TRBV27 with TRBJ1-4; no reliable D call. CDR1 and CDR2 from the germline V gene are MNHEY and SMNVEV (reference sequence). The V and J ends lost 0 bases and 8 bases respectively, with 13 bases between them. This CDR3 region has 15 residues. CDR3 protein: CASSLSRLGGEKLFF. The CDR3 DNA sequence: TGTGCCAGCAGTTTATCCAGGCTGGGCGGGGAAAAACTGTTTTTT.

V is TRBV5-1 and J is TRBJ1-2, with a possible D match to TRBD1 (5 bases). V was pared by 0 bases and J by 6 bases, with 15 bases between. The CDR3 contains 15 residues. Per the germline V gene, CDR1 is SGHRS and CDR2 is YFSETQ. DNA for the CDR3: TGCGCCAGCAGCTTGGGATGGGGCCTTGAAGATGGCTACACCTTC. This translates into CASSLGWGLEDGYTF.

The CDR3 spells CASSPAGTPGLSYEQYF. The CDR3 bases are TGCGCCAGCAGCCCCGCGGGGACGCCCGGTCTCTCCTACGAGCAGTACTTC. The rearrangement uses TRBV5-1 and TRBJ2-7, with D perhaps matching TRBD2 (6 bases). Germline-derived CDR1 and CDR2 are SGHRS and YFSETQ. V was cut by 4 bases and J by 0 bases, with 20 bases left in between. The CDR3 is 17 residues long.

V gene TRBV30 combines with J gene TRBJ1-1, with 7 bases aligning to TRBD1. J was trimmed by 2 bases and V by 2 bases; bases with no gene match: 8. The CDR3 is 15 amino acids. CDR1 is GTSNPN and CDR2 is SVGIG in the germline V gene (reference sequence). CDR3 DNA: TGTGCCTGGAGTCCCCTGGACAGGATAAACACTGAAGCTTTCTTT. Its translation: CAWSPLDRINTEAFF. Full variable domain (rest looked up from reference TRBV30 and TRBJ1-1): SQTIHQWPATLVQPVGSPLSLECTVEGTSNPNLYWYRQAAGRGLQLLFYSVGIGQISSEVPQNLSASRPQDRQFILSSKKLLLSDSGFYLCAWSPLDRINTEAFFGQGTRLTVV.

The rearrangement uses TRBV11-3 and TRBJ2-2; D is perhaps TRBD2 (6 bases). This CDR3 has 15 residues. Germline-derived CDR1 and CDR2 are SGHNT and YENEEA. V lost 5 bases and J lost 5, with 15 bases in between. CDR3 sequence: CASSRTNQGTGELFF. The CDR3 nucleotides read TGTGCCAGCAGCCGGACTAACCAGGGAACCGGGGAGCTGTTTTTT.

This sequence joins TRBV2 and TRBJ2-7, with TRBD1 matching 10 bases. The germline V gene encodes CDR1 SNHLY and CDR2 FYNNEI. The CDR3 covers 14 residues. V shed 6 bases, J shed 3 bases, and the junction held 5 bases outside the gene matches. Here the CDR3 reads CASSRDRGVYEQYF. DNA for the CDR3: TGTGCCAGCAGCCGGGACAGGGGCGTCTACGAGCAGTACTTC.

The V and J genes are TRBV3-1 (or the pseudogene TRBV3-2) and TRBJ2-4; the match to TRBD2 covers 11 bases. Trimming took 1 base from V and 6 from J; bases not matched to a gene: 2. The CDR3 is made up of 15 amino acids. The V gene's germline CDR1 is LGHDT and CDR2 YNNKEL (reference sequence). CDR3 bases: TGTGCCAGCAGCCAAGGTAGCGGGGGGGTAAACATTCAGTACTTC. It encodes CASSQGSGGVNIQYF.

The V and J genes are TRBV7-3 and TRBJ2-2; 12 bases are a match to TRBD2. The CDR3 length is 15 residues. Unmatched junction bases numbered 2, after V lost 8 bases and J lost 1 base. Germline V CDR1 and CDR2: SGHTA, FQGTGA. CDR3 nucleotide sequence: TGTGCCAGCGCTAGCGGGGGGGTGAACACCGGGGAGCTGTTTTTT. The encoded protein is CASASGGVNTGELFF.

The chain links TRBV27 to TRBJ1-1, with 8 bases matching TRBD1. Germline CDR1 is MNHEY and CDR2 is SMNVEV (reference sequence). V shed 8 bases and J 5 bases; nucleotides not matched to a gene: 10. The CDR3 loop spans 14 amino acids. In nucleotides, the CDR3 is TGTGCCAGCCGTAACCCGGGACAGGCGACTGAAGCTTTCTTT. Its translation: CASRNPGQATEAFF.

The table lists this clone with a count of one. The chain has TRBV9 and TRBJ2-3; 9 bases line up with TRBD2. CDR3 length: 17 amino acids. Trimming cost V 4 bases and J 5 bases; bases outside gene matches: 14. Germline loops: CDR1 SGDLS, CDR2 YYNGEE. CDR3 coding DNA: TGTGCCAGCAGCCCCAAGGGGGGCGGGGGGGCCCTAGATACGCAGTATTTT. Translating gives CASSPKGGGGALDTQYF.